One sample yielded the 15 T cell receptor beta chains listed below, sequenced in a study of cytomegalovirus exposure and HLA in healthy donors. Sequencing was performed with immunoSEQ multiplex PCR; in TCRdb, only in-frame clones are kept and a portion is missing. The sample consists of more than 250,000 clones, 90% of them appearing once. The sequencing sample was made of PBMCs. The receptors shown here come from a woman aged 30 to 39 in good health and CMV-seronegative.

The chain recombines TRBV5-4 with TRBJ2-5; TRBD1 might be the D (6 bases). CDR3 length: 13 residues. In germline, CDR1 is SGHNT, CDR2 YYREEE (reference sequence). Between the trimmed V and J ends, which lost 3 bases and 4 bases, there was a span of 10 bases. DNA for the CDR3: TGTGCCAGCAGCTCCACAGGGAGAGAGACCCAGTACTTC. Translated, it gives CASSSTGRETQYF.

V gene TRBV27 combines with J gene TRBJ2-3; no clear D gene. The CDR3 covers 13 residues. V lost 3 bases and J 1 base, leaving 5 bases between the germline ends. Germline CDR1 and CDR2: MNHEY and SMNVEV (reference sequence). CDR3 region: CASSFHRTDTQYF. In nucleotides, the CDR3 is TGTGCCAGCAGTTTCCACCGCACAGATACGCAGTATTTT.

CDR3 bases: TGTGCCAGCAGCACATGGAGGACACACACAGATACGCAGTATTTT. It translates to CASSTWRTHTDTQYF. The gene calls are TRBV13 and TRBJ2-3; the D call may be TRBD1 or TRBD2 (5 bases each). The CDR3 has 15 amino acids. V shed 5 bases and J shed 2 bases, with 14 bases lying between them. Germline V gene data show CDR1 as PRHDT and CDR2 as FYEKMQ (reference sequence).

Regarding this clone: Other DNA sequences in the same sample also yield this CDR3. This chain links TRBV5-1 with TRBJ1-1; D call uncertain. V dropped 0 bases and J dropped 4 bases, with 4 bases sitting between them. From germline, CDR1 is SGHRS and CDR2 YFSETQ. This CDR3 is 12 amino acids long. CDR3 in DNA: TGCGCCAGCAGCTTGGGAAGCACTGAAGCTTTCTTT. Residues: CASSLGSTEAFF.

The chain recombines TRBV28 with TRBJ1-2; maybe TRBD1 (5 bases). The germline V gene encodes CDR1 MDHEN and CDR2 SYDVKM. The CDR3 is 12 amino acids. With 5 bases removed from V and 13 bases from J, the gap between germline ends came to 17 bases. The CDR3 sequence: CASSQSHGALTF. CDR3 coding DNA: TGTGCCAGCAGTCAATCCCACGGGGCCCTCACCTTC.

This chain joins TRBV27 and TRBJ1-1, with TRBD1 as a possible D gene (5 bases). V lost 5 bases and J lost 0, with 7 bases in between. CDR3 length: 13 amino acids. CDR1 is MNHEY, CDR2 SMNVEV, per germline (reference sequence). For the CDR3, the DNA is TGTGCCAGCAGTATGACAGTGAACACTGAAGCTTTCTTT. It yields the protein CASSMTVNTEAFF.

The chain has TRBV28 and TRBJ2-7, with 9 positions matching TRBD2. The CDR3 spans 16 residues. V was clipped by 5 bases and J by 7 bases; unmatched bases: 15. CDR1 MDHEN and CDR2 SYDVKM come from the germline V gene. The CDR3 region has the DNA TGTGCCAGCAGTCCTCCCATAGCGGGAGACGCGGGAGAGCAGTACTTC. This translates into CASSPPIAGDAGEQYF.

The chain has TRBV9 and TRBJ2-2; 9 bases map to TRBD1. The V and J ends lost 2 bases and 7 bases, in that order; junction bases with no gene match: 3. The CDR3 loop spans 14 amino acids. Germline CDR1 and CDR2: SGDLS and YYNGEE. The CDR3 loop is CASSVGQGHGELFF. CDR3 coding DNA: TGTGCCAGCAGCGTTGGACAGGGGCACGGGGAGCTGTTTTTT.

This sequence joins TRBV7-2 and TRBJ1-4; D call uncertain. Germline CDR1 reads SGHTA; CDR2 reads FQGNSA. This CDR3 is 12 amino acids long. The V end was cut by 6 bases, the J end by 0 bases, with 2 bases between. The CDR3: CASSPTNEKLFF. CDR3 in DNA: TGTGCCAGCAGTCCAACTAATGAAAAACTGTTTTTT.

The chain carries TRBV7-9 and TRBJ2-7; 10 bases match TRBD2. CDR3 length equals 16 residues. The V gene's germline CDR1 is SEHNR and CDR2 FQNEAQ (reference sequence). V trimming: 1 base; J trimming: 4 bases; junction bases outside the gene matches: 7. CDR3 bases: TGTGCCAGCAGCTTAGGGCTAGCGGGAGAAAGGTACGAGCAGTACTTC. The encoded protein is CASSLGLAGERYEQYF.

This clone was counted ten times or more. This sequence joins TRBV27 and TRBJ1-2, with a possible D match to TRBD1 (5 bases). The ends were cut back, 3 bases at V and 5 bases at J, with 13 bases in the middle. The germline gives CDR1 MNHEY, CDR2 SMNVEV (reference sequence). This CDR3 spans 14 amino acids. Here the CDR3 reads CASSFGGGWYGYTF. DNA of the CDR3: TGTGCCAGCAGTTTCGGGGGGGGATGGTATGGCTACACCTTC.

The gene calls are TRBV4-1 and TRBJ2-2; no firm D call. This CDR3 comprises 16 residues. CDR1 and CDR2 from the germline V gene are MGHRA and YSYEKL. V dropped 1 base and J dropped 6 bases, with 15 bases sitting between them. The CDR3 loop reads CASSQASPGGAGELFF. DNA of the CDR3: TGCGCCAGCAGCCAAGCCTCACCTGGTGGGGCCGGGGAGCTGTTTTTT.

This clone was observed a single time. The chain links TRBV19 to TRBJ2-7; 13 positions agree with TRBD2. CDR1 is LNHDA and CDR2 is SQIVND in the germline V gene (reference sequence). This CDR3 spans 15 amino acids. V shed 5 bases and J 5 bases; nucleotides not matched to a gene: 6. The CDR3 DNA follows: TGTGCCAGTAGTGCTCGGACTAGCGGGGGCAACGAGCAGTACTTC. Translating gives CASSARTSGGNEQYF. Supplemented by reference TRBV19 and TRBJ2-7, the full variable domain reads DGGITQSPKYLFRKEGQNVTLSCEQNLNHDAMYWYRQDPGQGLRLIYYSQIVNDFQKGDIAEGYSVSREKKESFPLTVTSAQKNPTAFYLCASSARTSGGNEQYFGPGTRLTVT.

V usage is TRBV11-2 and J usage is TRBJ2-2; D uncertain. The V and J ends lost 8 bases and 5 bases respectively, with 6 bases between them. The CDR3 spans 11 residues. Germline CDR1 is SGHAT and CDR2 is FQNNGV. CDR3 nucleotide sequence: TGTGCCAGCTCGAGAACCGGGGAGCTGTTTTTT. It codes for CASSRTGELFF.

The rearrangement links TRBV6-4 to TRBJ2-7, with TRBD1 identical over 8 bases. CDR1 is MRHNA and CDR2 is SNTAGT in the germline V gene. The CDR3 is 14 residues long. Trimming took 5 bases from V and 3 from J; bases not matched to a gene: 6. CDR3: CASSWGQDLYEQYF. CDR3 coding DNA: TGTGCCAGCAGTTGGGGACAGGATCTCTACGAGCAGTACTTC.